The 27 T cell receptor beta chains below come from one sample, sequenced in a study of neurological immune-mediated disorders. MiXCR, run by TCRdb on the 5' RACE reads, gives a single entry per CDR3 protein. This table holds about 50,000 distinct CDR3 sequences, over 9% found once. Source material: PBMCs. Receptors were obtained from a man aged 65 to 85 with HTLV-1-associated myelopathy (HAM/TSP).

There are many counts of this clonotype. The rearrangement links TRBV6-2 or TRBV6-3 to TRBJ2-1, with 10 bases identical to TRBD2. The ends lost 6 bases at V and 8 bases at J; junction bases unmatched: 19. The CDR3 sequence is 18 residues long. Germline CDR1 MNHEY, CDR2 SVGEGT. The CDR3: CASSPRVAGGFDFDEQFF. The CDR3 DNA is TGTGCCAGCAGCCCCCGGGTAGCGGGAGGTTTCGATTTTGATGAGCAGTTCTTC.

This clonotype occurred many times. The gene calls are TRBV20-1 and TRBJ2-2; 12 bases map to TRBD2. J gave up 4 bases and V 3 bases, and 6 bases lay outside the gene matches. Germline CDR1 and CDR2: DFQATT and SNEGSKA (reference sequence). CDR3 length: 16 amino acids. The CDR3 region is CSARTSGSSGTGELFF. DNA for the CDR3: TGCAGTGCTAGGACTAGCGGGAGTTCGGGCACCGGGGAGCTGTTTTTT.

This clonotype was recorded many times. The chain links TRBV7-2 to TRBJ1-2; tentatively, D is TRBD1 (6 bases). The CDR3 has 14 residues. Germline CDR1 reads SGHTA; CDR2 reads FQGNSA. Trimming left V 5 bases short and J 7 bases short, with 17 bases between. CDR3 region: CASSQTRGGGGYTF. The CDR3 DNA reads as TGTGCCAGCAGCCAGACGAGGGGGGGTGGTGGCTACACCTTC.

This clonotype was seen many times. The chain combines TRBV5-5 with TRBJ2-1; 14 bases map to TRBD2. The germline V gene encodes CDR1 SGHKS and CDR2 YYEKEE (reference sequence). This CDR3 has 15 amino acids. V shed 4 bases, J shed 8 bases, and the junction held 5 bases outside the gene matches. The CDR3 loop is CASSLGLAGEYEQFF. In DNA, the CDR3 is TGTGCCAGCAGCCTGGGACTAGCGGGAGAATATGAGCAGTTCTTC.

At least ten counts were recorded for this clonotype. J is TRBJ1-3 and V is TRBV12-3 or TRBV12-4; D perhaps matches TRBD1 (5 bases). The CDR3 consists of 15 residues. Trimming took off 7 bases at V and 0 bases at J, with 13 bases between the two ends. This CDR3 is CASTMTAGSGNTIYF. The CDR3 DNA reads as TGTGCCAGCACCATGACAGCTGGCTCTGGAAACACCATATATTTT.

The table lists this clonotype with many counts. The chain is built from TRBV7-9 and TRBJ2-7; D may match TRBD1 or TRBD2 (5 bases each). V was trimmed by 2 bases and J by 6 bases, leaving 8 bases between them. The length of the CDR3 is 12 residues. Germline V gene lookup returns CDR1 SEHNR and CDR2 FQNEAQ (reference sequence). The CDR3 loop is CASSLTGAEQYF. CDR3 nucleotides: TGTGCCAGCAGCTTAACCGGGGCCGAGCAGTACTTC.

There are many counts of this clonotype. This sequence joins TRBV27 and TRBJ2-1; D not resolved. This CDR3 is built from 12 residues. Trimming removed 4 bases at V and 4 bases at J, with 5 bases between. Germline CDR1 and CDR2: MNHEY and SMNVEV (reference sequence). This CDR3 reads CASSSQYNEQFF. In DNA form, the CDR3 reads TGTGCCAGCAGTTCGCAATACAATGAGCAGTTCTTC.

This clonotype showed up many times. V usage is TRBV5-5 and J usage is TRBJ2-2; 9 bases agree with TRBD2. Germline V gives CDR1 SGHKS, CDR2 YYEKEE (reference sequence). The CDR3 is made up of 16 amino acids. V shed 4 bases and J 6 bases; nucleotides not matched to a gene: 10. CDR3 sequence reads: CASSLTPGLASGELFF. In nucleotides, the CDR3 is TGTGCCAGCAGCCTCACCCCGGGACTAGCATCCGGGGAGCTGTTTTTT.

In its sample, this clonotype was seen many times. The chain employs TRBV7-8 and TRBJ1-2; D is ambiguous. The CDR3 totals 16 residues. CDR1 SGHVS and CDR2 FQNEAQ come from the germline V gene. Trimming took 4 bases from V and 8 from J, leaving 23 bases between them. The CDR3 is CASSSRGRVGSGGYTF. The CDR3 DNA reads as TGTGCCAGCAGCTCAAGAGGTCGGGTCGGGTCGGGAGGCTACACCTTC.

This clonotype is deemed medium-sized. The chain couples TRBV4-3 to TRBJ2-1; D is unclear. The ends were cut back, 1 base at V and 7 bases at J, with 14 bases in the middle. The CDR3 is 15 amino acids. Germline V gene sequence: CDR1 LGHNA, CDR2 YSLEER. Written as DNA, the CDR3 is TGCGCCAGCAGCCAAGGGGCCTATACTCTAAATGAGCAGTTCTTC. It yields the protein CASSQGAYTLNEQFF.

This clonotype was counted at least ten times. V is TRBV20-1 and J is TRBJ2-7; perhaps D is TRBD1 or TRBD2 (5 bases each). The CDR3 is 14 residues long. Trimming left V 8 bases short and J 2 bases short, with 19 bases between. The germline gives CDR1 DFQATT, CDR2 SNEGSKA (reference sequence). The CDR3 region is CSPLFMGTAYEQYF. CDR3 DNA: TGCAGTCCCCTCTTTATGGGGACGGCCTACGAGCAGTACTTC.

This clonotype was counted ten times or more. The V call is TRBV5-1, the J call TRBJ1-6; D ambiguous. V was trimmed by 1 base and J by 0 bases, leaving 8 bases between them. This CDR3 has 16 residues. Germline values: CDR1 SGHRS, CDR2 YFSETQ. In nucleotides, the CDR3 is TGCGCCAGCAGCTTGAAGGGTAGCTCCTATAATTCACCCCTCCACTTT. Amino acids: CASSLKGSSYNSPLHF.

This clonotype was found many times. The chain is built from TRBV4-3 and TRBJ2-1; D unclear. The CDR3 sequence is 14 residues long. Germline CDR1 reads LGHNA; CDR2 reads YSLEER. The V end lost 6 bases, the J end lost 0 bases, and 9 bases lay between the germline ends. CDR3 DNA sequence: TGCGCCAGCAGTGACATCAGCTCCTACAATGAGCAGTTCTTC. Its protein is CASSDISSYNEQFF.

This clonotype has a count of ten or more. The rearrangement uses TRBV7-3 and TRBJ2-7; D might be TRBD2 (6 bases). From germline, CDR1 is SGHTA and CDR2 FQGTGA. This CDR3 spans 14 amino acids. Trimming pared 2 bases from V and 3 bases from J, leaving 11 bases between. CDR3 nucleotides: TGTGCCAGCAGCTTATTCGGGGGAAACTACGAGCAGTACTTC. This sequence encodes CASSLFGGNYEQYF.

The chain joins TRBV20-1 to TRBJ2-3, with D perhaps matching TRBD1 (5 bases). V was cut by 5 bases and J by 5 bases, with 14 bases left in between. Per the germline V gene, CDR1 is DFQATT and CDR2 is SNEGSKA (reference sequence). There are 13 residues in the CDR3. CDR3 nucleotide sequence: TGCAGTGCTGAGGACATGCCCAAAGATACGCAGTATTTT. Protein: CSAEDMPKDTQYF.

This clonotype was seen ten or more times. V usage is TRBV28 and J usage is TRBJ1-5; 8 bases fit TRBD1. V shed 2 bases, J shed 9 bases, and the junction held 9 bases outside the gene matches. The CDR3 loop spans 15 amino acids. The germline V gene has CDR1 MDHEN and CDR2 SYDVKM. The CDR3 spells CASSLTGGPLSPQHF. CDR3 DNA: TGTGCCAGCAGTTTAACAGGGGGGCCTTTGTCGCCCCAGCATTTT.

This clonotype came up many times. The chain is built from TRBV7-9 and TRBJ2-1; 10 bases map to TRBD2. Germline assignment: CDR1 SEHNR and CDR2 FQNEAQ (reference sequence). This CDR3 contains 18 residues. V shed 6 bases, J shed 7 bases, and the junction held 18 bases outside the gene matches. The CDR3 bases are TGTGCCAGCAGTCCCACCGGGGCACGGACTAGCGGCTTGAATGAGCAGTTCTTC. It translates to CASSPTGARTSGLNEQFF.

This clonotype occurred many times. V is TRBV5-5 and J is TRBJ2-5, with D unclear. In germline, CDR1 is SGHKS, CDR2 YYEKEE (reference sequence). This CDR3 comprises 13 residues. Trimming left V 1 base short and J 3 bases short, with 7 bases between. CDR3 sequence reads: CASSLFPEETQYF. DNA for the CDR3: TGTGCCAGCAGCTTGTTTCCGGAAGAGACCCAGTACTTC.

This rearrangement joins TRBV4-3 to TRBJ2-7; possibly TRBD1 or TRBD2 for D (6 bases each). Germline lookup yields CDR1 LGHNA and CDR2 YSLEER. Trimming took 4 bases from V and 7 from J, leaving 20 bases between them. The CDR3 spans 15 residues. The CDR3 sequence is CASSPATGRGLEQYF. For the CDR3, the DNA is TGCGCCAGCAGCCCGGCCACGGGACGGGGGCTAGAGCAGTACTTC.

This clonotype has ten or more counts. The CDR3 protein is CASSSSGGGYEQYF. CDR3 sequence (DNA): TGTGCCAGCAGTTCTAGTGGCGGGGGTTACGAGCAGTACTTC. The rearrangement uses TRBV12-3 or TRBV12-4 and TRBJ2-7; 7 nucleotides align to TRBD2. This CDR3 is 14 amino acids long. Losses at the gene ends were 4 bases for V and 4 bases for J; bases not matched to a gene: 7.

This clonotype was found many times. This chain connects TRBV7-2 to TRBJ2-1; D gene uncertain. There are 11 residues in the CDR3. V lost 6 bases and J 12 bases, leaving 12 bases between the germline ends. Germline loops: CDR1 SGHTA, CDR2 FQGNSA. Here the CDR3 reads CASRDITMQFF. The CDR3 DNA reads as TGTGCCAGCAGAGACATTACGATGCAGTTCTTC.

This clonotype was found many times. The DNA of the CDR3 is TGCAGTGCTCGACTAGCGGGGCCGTCCTACGAGCAGTACTTC. It specifies CSARLAGPSYEQYF. The V and J genes are TRBV20-1 and TRBJ2-7; 11 positions agree with TRBD2. Germline V gene data show CDR1 as DFQATT and CDR2 as SNEGSKA (reference sequence). The V gene end was trimmed by 5 bases and the J gene end by 1 base; junction bases not matched to a gene: 4. The CDR3 consists of 14 residues.

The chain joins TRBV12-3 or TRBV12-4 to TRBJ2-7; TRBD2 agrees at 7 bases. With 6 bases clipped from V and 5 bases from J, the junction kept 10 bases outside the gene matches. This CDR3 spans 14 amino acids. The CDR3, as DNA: TGTGCCAGCAGACCTAGCGGTCCCTTGGACGAGCAGTACTTC. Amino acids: CASRPSGPLDEQYF.

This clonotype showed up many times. The CDR3 DNA follows: TGCAGTGCTAGATTGGGGGGATACGAGCAGTACTTC. Amino acid sequence: CSARLGGYEQYF. This rearrangement joins TRBV20-1 to TRBJ2-7; possible D gene TRBD2, 6 bases. Trimming took off 2 bases at V and 4 bases at J, with 9 bases between the two ends. The CDR3 extends over 12 amino acids. Looked up from germline, CDR1 is DFQATT and CDR2 is SNEGSKA (reference sequence).

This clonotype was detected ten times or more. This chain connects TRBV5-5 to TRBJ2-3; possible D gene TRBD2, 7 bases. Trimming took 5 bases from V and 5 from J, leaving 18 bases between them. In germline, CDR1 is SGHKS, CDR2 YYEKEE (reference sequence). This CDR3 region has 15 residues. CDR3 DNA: TGTGCCAGCAGACGAAAACAGGGAGGGGGAGATACGCAGTATTTT. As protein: CASRRKQGGGDTQYF.

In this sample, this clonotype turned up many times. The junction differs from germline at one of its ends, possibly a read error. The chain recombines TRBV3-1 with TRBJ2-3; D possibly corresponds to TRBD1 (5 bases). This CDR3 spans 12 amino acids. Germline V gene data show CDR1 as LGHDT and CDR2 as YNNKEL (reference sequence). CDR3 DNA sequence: TGTGCCAGCAGCCAGCAAACAGGCGGTTTCTCTTTT. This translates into CASSQQTGGFSF.

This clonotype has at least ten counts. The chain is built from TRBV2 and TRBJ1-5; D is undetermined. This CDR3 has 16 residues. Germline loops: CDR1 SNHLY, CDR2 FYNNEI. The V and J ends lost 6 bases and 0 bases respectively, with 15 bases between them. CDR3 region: CASRESTAYSNQPQHF. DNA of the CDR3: TGTGCCAGCAGAGAATCTACAGCTTATAGCAATCAGCCCCAGCATTTT.